This TCR beta chain was sequenced in a study of cytomegalovirus exposure and HLA in healthy donors. This table comes from immunoSEQ multiplex PCR, and its TCRdb copy is limited to in-frame clones, with some not included. The sample lists 120,000 or so clones; approximately 89% were seen once. A word on this clone: Its target is not known.

Whole-study findings and limits: The classifier, whose performance was assessed in both the original and validation cohorts, reportedly diagnosed cytomegalovirus status with high specificity and sensitivity.

Germline assignment: CDR1 MNHEY and CDR2 SMNVEV (reference sequence). V lost 4 bases to trimming and J lost 7 bases; unmatched junction nucleotides: 11. CDR3 length: 16 amino acids. The receptor was isolated from a woman in her late teens or twenties in good health and CMV-seronegative. The chain links TRBV27 to TRBJ1-4, with TRBD1 matching 8 bases. The sequenced sample consisted of PBMCs. The CDR3 sequence is CASSSLDRAVPEKLFF. As DNA, the CDR3 is TGTGCCAGCAGTTCCCTGGACAGGGCGGTTCCTGAAAAACTGTTTTTT.